The 10 T cell receptor beta chains reported below all come from one sample, sequenced in a study of blood T cells in healthy people across ages. It was with a sample-barcoded 5' primer and a J-beta primer mix that a second PCR of roughly 6 to 12 cycles was run. TCRdb fed the 5' RACE reads into MiXCR, producing one record per CDR3 protein. The sample has about 1.8 million distinct CDR3 sequences, just under 50% seen once; the top ten hold about 2.1%. Sequencing was performed on blood. Every receptor here comes from a woman between 35 and 50 years old in good health.

The genes are TRBV5-1 and TRBJ2-4; 8 positions agree with TRBD2. The assigned J gene may be wrong: the sequence end matches TRBJ2-7 better. This CDR3 comprises 16 residues. Germline CDR1 and CDR2: SGHRS and YFSETQ. CDR3 amino acids: CASSRGGAGDFYEQYF. In nucleotides, the CDR3 is TGCGCCAGCAGCAGGGGTGGAGCGGGGGATTTCTACGAGCAGTACTTC.

This chain joins TRBV20-1 and TRBJ2-5, with D possibly TRBD1 on 7 matching bases. Trimming shortened V by 4 bases and J by 1 base, and 13 bases separated the two germline ends. The CDR3 extends over 14 amino acids. The V gene's germline CDR1 is DFQATT and CDR2 SNEGSKA (reference sequence). The CDR3 reads CSATRDRTQETQYF. The CDR3 DNA reads TGCAGTGCTACGCGGGACAGAACCCAAGAGACCCAGTACTTC.

V and J are TRBV27 and TRBJ2-3; possibly TRBD1 for D (6 bases). V shed 4 bases and J shed 3 bases, with 11 bases lying between them. This CDR3 is built from 14 residues. The V gene's germline CDR1 is MNHEY and CDR2 SMNVEV (reference sequence). CDR3 region: CASSSYQGTDTQYF. The DNA of the CDR3 is TGTGCCAGCAGTTCCTACCAGGGGACAGATACGCAGTATTTT.

This clonotype has a handful of counts. The J gene is TRBJ2-5, the V gene TRBV7-2, with 8 bases that match TRBD2. The CDR3 runs 16 residues. V shed 3 bases, J shed 0 bases, and the junction held 6 bases outside the gene matches. The germline gives CDR1 SGHTA, CDR2 FQGNSA. CDR3 amino acids: CASSFRASGYQETQYF. CDR3 nucleotide sequence: TGTGCCAGCAGCTTTCGCGCTAGCGGGTACCAAGAGACCCAGTACTTC.

DNA of the CDR3: TGTGCCAGCAGCGACCCAACAGGGTTGGTCCAAGAGACCCAGTACTTC. Translated, it gives CASSDPTGLVQETQYF. The chain employs TRBV5-6 and TRBJ2-5, with D possibly being TRBD1 (6 bases). Trimming left V 4 bases short and J 1 base short, with 17 bases between. The CDR3 runs to 16 residues. Germline V gives CDR1 SGHDT, CDR2 YYEEEE.

The CDR3 coding sequence is TGTGCCAGTAGTAAGGGGGAGGTCTACGAGCAGTACTTC. As protein: CASSKGEVYEQYF. V usage is TRBV19 and J usage is TRBJ2-7, with D perhaps assigned TRBD1 or TRBD2 (6 bases each). CDR1 is LNHDA, CDR2 SQIVND, per germline (reference sequence). CDR3 size: 13 residues. V lost 4 bases and J lost 3, with 10 bases in between.

J is TRBJ1-6 and V is TRBV2; a possible D gene is TRBD1 (6 bases). This CDR3 is built from 13 residues. CDR1 SNHLY and CDR2 FYNNEI come from the germline V gene. V dropped 8 bases and J dropped 4 bases, with 9 bases sitting between them. CDR3 protein: CASHREYNSPLHF. The CDR3 DNA reads as TGTGCCAGCCACAGGGAGTATAATTCACCCCTCCACTTT.

This clonotype was seen many times. This rearrangement joins TRBV5-6 to TRBJ2-7; D unclear. The CDR3 consists of 11 residues. Germline V CDR1 and CDR2: SGHDT, YYEEEE. Trimming cost V 1 base and J 7 bases, with 6 bases left between them. CDR3 protein: CASSLSDEQYF. DNA for the CDR3: TGTGCCAGCAGCTTGTCGGATGAGCAGTACTTC.

This chain uses TRBV6-1 with TRBJ2-7, with D tentatively TRBD2 (6 bases). V gave up 7 bases and J gave up 3 bases, with 16 bases separating them. Germline CDR1 MNHNS, CDR2 SASEGT. CDR3 length: 14 amino acids. The CDR3 spells CASTAGRGNYEQYF. CDR3 in DNA: TGTGCCAGCACGGCGGGACGGGGGAACTACGAGCAGTACTTC.

The CDR3 DNA reads TGTGCCAGCAGCGCTCAACAGGGATCGGGCTACACCTTC. Amino acids: CASSAQQGSGYTF. The rearrangement uses TRBV7-2 and TRBJ1-2; D possibly corresponds to TRBD1 (6 bases). V lost 5 bases and J lost 8, with 15 bases in between. The CDR3 is made up of 13 amino acids. CDR1 and CDR2 from the germline V gene are SGHTA and FQGNSA.